One T cell receptor beta chain is described in this entry. These data come from a study of blood T cell repertoires in COVID-19. The CDR3 sequence is 14 residues long. The V gene lost 0 bases and the J gene lost 1 base, with 7 bases spanning the gap. Germline V gene sequence: CDR1 GTSNPN, CDR2 SVGIG (reference sequence). How the authors handled the data: Estimation of nucleated cell counts was performed using reference gene primer amplification. This table comes from immunoSEQ multiplex PCR, and its TCRdb copy is limited to in-frame clones, with some not included. That table furnishes V, J and clone size, whereas the DNA furnished D and trimming. The table lists about 57,000 clones, around 90% of them singletons.

The receptor was derived from a woman older than 75 with COVID-19, enrolled during active disease. The sample was peripheral blood. The chain employs TRBV30 and TRBJ1-5, with D tentatively TRBD1 (5 bases). CDR3 in DNA: TGTGCCTGGAGTGTTGGACAAAGCAATCAGCCCCAGCATTTT. Translating gives CAWSVGQSNQPQHF.